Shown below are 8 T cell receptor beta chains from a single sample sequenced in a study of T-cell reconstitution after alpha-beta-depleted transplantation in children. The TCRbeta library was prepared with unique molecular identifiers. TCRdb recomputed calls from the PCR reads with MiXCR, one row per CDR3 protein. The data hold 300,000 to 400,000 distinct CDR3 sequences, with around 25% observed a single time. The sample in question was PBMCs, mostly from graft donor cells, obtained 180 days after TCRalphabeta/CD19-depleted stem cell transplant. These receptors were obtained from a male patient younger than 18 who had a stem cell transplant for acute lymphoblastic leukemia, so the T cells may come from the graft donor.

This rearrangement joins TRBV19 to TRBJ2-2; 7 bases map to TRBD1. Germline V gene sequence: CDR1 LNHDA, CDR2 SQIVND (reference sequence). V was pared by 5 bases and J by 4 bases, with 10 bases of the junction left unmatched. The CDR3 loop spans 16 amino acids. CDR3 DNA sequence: TGTGCCAGTAGTGTAGGACAGGTTAGAAGCACCGGGGAGCTGTTTTTT. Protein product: CASSVGQVRSTGELFF.

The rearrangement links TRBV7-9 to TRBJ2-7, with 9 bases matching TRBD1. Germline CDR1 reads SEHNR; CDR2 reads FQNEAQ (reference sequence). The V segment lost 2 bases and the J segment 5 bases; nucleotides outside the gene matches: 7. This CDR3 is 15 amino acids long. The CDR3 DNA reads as TGTGCCAGCAGCTTAACGACAGGGGGACTCCACGAGCAGTACTTC. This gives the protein CASSLTTGGLHEQYF.

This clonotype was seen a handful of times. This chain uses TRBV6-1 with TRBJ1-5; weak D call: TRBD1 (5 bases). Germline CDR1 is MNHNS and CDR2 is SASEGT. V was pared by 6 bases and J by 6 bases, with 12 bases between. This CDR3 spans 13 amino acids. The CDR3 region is CASRQGSPQPQHF. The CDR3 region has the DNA TGTGCCAGCAGGCAGGGCTCGCCTCAGCCCCAGCATTTT.

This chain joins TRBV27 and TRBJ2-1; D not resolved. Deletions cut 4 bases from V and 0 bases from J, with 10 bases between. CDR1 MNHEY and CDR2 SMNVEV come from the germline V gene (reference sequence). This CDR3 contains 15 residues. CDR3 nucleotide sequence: TGTGCCAGCAGTTCCTCCCCGAGCTCCTACAATGAGCAGTTCTTC. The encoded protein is CASSSSPSSYNEQFF.

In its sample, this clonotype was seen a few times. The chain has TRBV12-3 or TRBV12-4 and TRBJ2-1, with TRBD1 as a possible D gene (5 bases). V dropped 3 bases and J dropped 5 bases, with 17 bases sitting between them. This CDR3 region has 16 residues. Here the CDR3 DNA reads TGTGCCAGCAGTTTTAGGGCAGCCAAGGGGAACAATGAGCAGTTCTTC. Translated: CASSFRAAKGNNEQFF.

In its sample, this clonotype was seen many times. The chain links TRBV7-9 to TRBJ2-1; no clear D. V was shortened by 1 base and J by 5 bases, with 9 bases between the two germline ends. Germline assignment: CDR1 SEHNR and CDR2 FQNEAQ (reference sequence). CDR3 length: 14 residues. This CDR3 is CASSLGIPNNEQFF. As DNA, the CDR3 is TGTGCCAGCAGCTTAGGGATCCCAAACAATGAGCAGTTCTTC.

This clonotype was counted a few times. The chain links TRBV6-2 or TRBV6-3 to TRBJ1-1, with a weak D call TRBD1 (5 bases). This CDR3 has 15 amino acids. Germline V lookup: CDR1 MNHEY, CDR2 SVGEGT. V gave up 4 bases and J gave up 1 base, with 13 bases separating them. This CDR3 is CASSSWGRKNTEAFF. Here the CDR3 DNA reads TGTGCCAGCAGTTCCTGGGGCAGGAAGAACACTGAAGCTTTCTTT.

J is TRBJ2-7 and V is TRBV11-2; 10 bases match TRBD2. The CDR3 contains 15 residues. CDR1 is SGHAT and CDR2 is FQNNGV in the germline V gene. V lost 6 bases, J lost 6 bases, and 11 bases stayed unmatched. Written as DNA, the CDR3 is TGTGCCAGCAGAAAACTAGCGGGACCCTACGTCGAGCAGTACTTC. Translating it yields CASRKLAGPYVEQYF.